This T cell receptor (beta chain) originates from a study of T cell responses to AZD1222 COVID-19 vaccine. Overall study findings and caveats: There were mostly white British donors and more females than males, and clonal diversity was possibly underestimated. Distributed over spike, vaccine-associated CD4 TCRs predominated at 160-218 and 743-854. Repertoire sampling happened only post peak T cell response. Of the AZD1222 recipients, only five to seven were seropositive at baseline.

Data came from immunoSEQ multiplex PCR; TCRdb stores just in-frame clones and leaves some out. The sample lists tens of thousands of clones; 80% to 90% were seen once. The CDR3 consists of 17 residues. V gave up 4 bases and J gave up 5 bases; unmatched junction bases: 12. Germline V gene lookup returns CDR1 LGHDT and CDR2 YNNKEL (reference sequence). Note on this clone: Its target is not known.

The chain recombines TRBV3-1 (or the pseudogene TRBV3-2) with TRBJ2-2, with 8 bases fitting TRBD1. Material: peripheral blood, obtained on day 0 of AZD1222 vaccination. The receptor was isolated from an adult in good health. The CDR3 sequence is CASSRAPGQGTTGELFF. The DNA for the CDR3 is TGTGCCAGCAGCCGGGCCCCTGGACAGGGAACAACCGGGGAGCTGTTTTTT.